Presented here are 3 T cell receptor beta chains from one specimen sequenced in a study of T cell responses to AZD1222 COVID-19 vaccine. Produced via immunoSEQ multiplex PCR; TCRdb's table is partial and in-frame only. The table includes about 140,000 clones, roughly 92% detected once. The sample consisted of peripheral blood, taken on day 0 of AZD1222 vaccination. All receptors derive from an adult in good health.

This clone appeared once. The V gene is TRBV14, the J gene TRBJ2-7; 11 nucleotides line up with TRBD2. The CDR3 runs 17 residues. Trimming at V came to 4 bases and at J to 4 bases, leaving 12 bases not matched to a gene. Looked up from germline, CDR1 is SGHDN and CDR2 is FVKESK. The CDR3 bases are TGTGCCAGCAGCCCTCCTGTTTGGGGACTAGCGGTTTACGAGCAGTACTTC. It is translated as CASSPPVWGLAVYEQYF.

This clone was detected only a few times. V and J are TRBV4-1 and TRBJ2-4; TRBD2 aligns across 9 bases. Germline trimming cut 1 base from V and 0 bases from J; bases unmatched to any gene: 4. Per germline, CDR1 MGHRA and CDR2 YSYEKL. The CDR3 loop spans 17 amino acids. CDR3 residues: CASSQGVAGVAKNIQYF. CDR3 DNA: TGCGCCAGCAGCCAAGGGGTAGCGGGGGTAGCCAAAAACATTCAGTACTTC.

The gene calls are TRBV28 and TRBJ1-5; 7 bases are shared with TRBD1. Looked up from germline, CDR1 is MDHEN and CDR2 is SYDVKM. Trimming at V came to 6 bases and at J to 6 bases, leaving 8 bases not matched to a gene. The CDR3 contains 14 residues. CDR3 coding DNA: TGTGCCAGCAGGGCAGGGACAGATACTCAGCCCCAGCATTTT. The encoded protein is CASRAGTDTQPQHF. The variable domain in full, completed from reference TRBV28 and TRBJ1-5, reads DVKVTQSSRYLVKRTGEKVFLECVQDMDHENMFWYRQDPGLGLRLIYFSYDVKMKEKGDIPEGYSVSREKKERFSLILESASTNQTSMYLCASRAGTDTQPQHFGDGTRLSIL.